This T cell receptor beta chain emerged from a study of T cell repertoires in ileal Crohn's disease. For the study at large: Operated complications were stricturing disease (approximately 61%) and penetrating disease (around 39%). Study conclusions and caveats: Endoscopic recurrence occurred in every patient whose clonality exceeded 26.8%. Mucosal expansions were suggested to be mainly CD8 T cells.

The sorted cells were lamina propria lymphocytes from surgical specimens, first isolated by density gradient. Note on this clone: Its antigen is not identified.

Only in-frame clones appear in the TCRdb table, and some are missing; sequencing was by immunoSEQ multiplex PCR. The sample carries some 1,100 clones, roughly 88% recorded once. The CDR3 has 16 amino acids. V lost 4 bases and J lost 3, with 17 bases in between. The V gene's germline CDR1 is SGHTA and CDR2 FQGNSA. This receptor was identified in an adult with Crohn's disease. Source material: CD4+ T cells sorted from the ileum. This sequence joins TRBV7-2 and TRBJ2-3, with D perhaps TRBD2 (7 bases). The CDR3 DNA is TGTGCCAGCAGCTGGGGGGCGGGGGCCAGGACAGATACGCAGTATTTT. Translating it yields CASSWGAGARTDTQYF.